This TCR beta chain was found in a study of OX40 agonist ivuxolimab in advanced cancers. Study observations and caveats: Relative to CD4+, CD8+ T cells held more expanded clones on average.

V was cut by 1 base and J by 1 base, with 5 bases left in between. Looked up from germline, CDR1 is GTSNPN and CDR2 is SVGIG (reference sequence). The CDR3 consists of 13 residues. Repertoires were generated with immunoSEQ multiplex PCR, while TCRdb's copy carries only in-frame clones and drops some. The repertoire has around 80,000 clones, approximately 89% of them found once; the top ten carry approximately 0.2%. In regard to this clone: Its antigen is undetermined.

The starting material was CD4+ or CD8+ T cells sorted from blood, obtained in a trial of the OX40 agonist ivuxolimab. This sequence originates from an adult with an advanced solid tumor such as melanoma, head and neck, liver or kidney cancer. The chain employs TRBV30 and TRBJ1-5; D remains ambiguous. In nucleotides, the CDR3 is TGTGCCTGGAGTGGGGCGAGCAATCAGCCCCAGCATTTT. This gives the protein CAWSGASNQPQHF.